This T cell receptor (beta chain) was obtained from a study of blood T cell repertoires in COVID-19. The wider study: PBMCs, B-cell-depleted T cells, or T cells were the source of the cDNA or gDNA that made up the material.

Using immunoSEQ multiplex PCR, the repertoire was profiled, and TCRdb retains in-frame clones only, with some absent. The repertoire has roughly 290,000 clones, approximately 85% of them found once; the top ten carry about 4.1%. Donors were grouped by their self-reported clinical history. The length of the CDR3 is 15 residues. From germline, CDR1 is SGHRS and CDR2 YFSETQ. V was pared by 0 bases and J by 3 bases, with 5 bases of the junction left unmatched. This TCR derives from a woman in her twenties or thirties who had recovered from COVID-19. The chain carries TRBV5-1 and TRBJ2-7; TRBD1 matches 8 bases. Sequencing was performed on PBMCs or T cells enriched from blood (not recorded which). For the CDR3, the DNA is TGCGCCAGCAGCTTGGGAGGGACAGGAGACTACGAGCAGTACTTC. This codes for CASSLGGTGDYEQYF.